Below are 13 T cell receptor beta chains sequenced from a single sample in a study of blood T cell repertoires in COVID-19. Assay used: immunoSEQ multiplex PCR; TCRdb lists only in-frame clones, some missing. The table shows roughly 300,000 clones, with roughly 85% occurring only once. The sample taken for sequencing was PBMCs or T cells enriched from blood (not recorded which). These TCRs come from a middle-aged woman with acute COVID-19.

The V gene is TRBV9, the J gene TRBJ2-3, with D maybe TRBD1 (7 bases). The V end lost 4 bases, the J end lost 1 base, and 19 bases lay between the germline ends. The CDR3 consists of 17 residues. CDR1 SGDLS and CDR2 YYNGEE come from the germline V gene. CDR3 coding DNA: TGTGCCAGCAGCTCTATCAGGGGGGCTAGCGGCACAGATACGCAGTATTTT. Its protein product is CASSSIRGASGTDTQYF.

This sequence joins TRBV28 and TRBJ1-1; D unclear. Trimming took 3 bases from V and 1 from J, leaving 6 bases between them. Per the germline V gene, CDR1 is MDHEN and CDR2 is SYDVKM. The length of the CDR3 is 13 residues. The CDR3 DNA follows: TGTGCCAGCAGTTTTCTACGGAACACTGAAGCTTTCTTT. Its translation is CASSFLRNTEAFF.

The chain carries TRBV6-5 and TRBJ1-6; no reliable D call. Trimming pared 6 bases from V and 9 bases from J, leaving 9 bases between. This CDR3 is built from 12 residues. Looked up from germline, CDR1 is MNHEY and CDR2 is SVGAGI. CDR3 nucleotides: TGTGCCAGCAGGATCCACGGTTCACCCCTCCACTTT. Amino acid sequence: CASRIHGSPLHF.

The chain links TRBV7-9 to TRBJ2-7; 10 bases agree with TRBD1. The CDR3 totals 14 residues. Looked up from germline, CDR1 is SEHNR and CDR2 is FQNEAQ (reference sequence). V was clipped by 5 bases and J by 5 bases; unmatched bases: 6. CDR3 amino acids: CASSPGQGIDEQYF. CDR3 DNA sequence: TGTGCCAGCAGCCCGGGACAGGGGATCGACGAGCAGTACTTC.

The chain has TRBV27 and TRBJ2-2; D unclear. Per germline, CDR1 MNHEY and CDR2 SMNVEV (reference sequence). V lost 6 bases, J lost 2 bases, and 16 bases lay in between. The CDR3 loop spans 16 amino acids. Written as DNA, the CDR3 is TGTGCCAGCAGATATGGTCTAGGTCGTAACACCGGGGAGCTGTTTTTT. Amino acid sequence: CASRYGLGRNTGELFF.

The CDR3 sequence: CSGRRGYGGYTF. CDR3 bases: TGCAGCGGCAGACGGGGGTACGGTGGCTACACCTTC. V usage is TRBV29-1 and J usage is TRBJ1-2, with D maybe TRBD1 (5 bases). The CDR3 loop spans 12 amino acids. CDR1 is SQVTM and CDR2 is ANQGSEA in the germline V gene. Trimming removed 7 bases from V and 7 bases from J, with 16 bases in between.

A word on this clone: Compared with germline, one end of the junction differs, possibly owing to a read error. The J gene is TRBJ2-7, the V gene TRBV6-1, with D perhaps matching TRBD1 (5 bases). This CDR3 has 16 residues. Germline values: CDR1 MNHNS, CDR2 SASEGT. The CDR3 protein is CASSVLGARSSYEQYF. DNA of the CDR3: TGTGCCAGTAGTGTCCTTGGGGCGAGAAGCTCCTACGAGCAGTACTTC.

This chain links TRBV27 with TRBJ2-5; D might be TRBD1 (5 bases). In germline, CDR1 is MNHEY, CDR2 SMNVEV (reference sequence). The V and J ends lost 0 bases and 3 bases respectively, with 14 bases between them. The CDR3 has 16 residues. CDR3 residues: CASSLSPLAREETQYF. Written as DNA, the CDR3 is TGTGCCAGCAGTTTATCGCCCCTGGCCAGGGAAGAGACCCAGTACTTC.

V gene TRBV19 combines with J gene TRBJ1-2, with 9 bases aligning to TRBD1. The CDR3 has 13 residues. Germline assignment: CDR1 LNHDA and CDR2 SQIVND (reference sequence). The ends lost 0 bases at V and 7 bases at J; junction bases unmatched: 0. The CDR3 coding sequence is TGTGCCAGTAGTATAGAGGACAGGGGTGGCTACACCTTC. Encoded protein: CASSIEDRGGYTF.

This rearrangement joins TRBV4-2 to TRBJ2-7; perhaps TRBD1 as D (6 bases). This CDR3 comprises 14 residues. Germline-derived CDR1 and CDR2 are LGHNA and YNFKEQ. V dropped 1 base and J dropped 6 bases, with 13 bases sitting between them. The CDR3 protein is CASSQGQALAEQYF. The DNA of the CDR3 is TGTGCCAGCAGCCAAGGACAGGCCCTCGCCGAGCAGTACTTC.

The rearrangement uses TRBV3-1 (or the pseudogene TRBV3-2) and TRBJ2-5; 11 bases fit TRBD1. Germline values: CDR1 LGHDT, CDR2 YNNKEL (reference sequence). V trimming: 3 bases; J trimming: 5 bases; junction bases outside the gene matches: 5. The CDR3 contains 15 residues. The CDR3 sequence: CASSHGDRGAETQYF. The CDR3 region has the DNA TGTGCCAGCAGCCATGGGGACAGGGGGGCGGAGACCCAGTACTTC.

The V gene is TRBV6-5, the J gene TRBJ2-5; tentatively, D is TRBD2 (5 bases). Trimming left V 5 bases short and J 5 bases short, with 12 bases between. The CDR3 contains 13 residues. CDR1 and CDR2 from the germline V gene are MNHEY and SVGAGI. The CDR3 loop reads CASSPRTGETQYF. CDR3 DNA sequence: TGTGCCAGCAGTCCTAGAACGGGGGAGACCCAGTACTTC.

This chain uses TRBV7-8 with TRBJ2-2; TRBD1 agrees at 9 bases. Trimming removed 4 bases from V and 7 bases from J; junction bases left unmatched: 7. The CDR3 is 15 amino acids. CDR1 is SGHVS, CDR2 FQNEAQ, per germline. The CDR3 reads CASSSGQGVVGELFF. The CDR3 region has the DNA TGTGCCAGCAGCTCGGGACAGGGAGTAGTCGGGGAGCTGTTTTTT.